The 13 T cell receptor beta chains listed next were all sequenced from one sample in a study of shared clonotypes between healthy human individuals (dated by TCRdb to the early 2020s). Library prep was done by the immunoSEQ multiplex PCR assay. The table was pulled from immuneACCESS by TCRdb, which kept in-frame rearrangements only. Such tables lose some clones; where checked, under half of the loss comes from unresolved V genes, and the rest has no known cause. The sample contains 2 million to 3 million clones, more than 90% of them found a single time. The biggest ten clones account for around 0.15% of the sample. The sample taken for sequencing was naive CD4+ T cells sorted from blood. In light of the paper, this sample's cell subset or site label describes: CD45RA+ positively selected. These receptors were taken from a young man in good health.

This clone appeared once. CDR3 protein: CASSLAFGANTEAFF. The CDR3 nucleotides are TGCGCCAGCAGCTTGGCCTTCGGGGCGAACACTGAAGCTTTCTTT. This sequence joins TRBV5-1 and TRBJ1-1; a possible D gene is TRBD1 (5 bases). V dropped 0 bases and J dropped 1 base, with 10 bases sitting between them. Germline V gene sequence: CDR1 SGHRS, CDR2 YFSETQ. The CDR3 is 15 residues long.

The CDR3 coding sequence is TGCGCCAGCAGCCTCGAGGGGCTGCTGGAGACCCAGTACTTC. Its protein is CASSLEGLLETQYF. This chain uses TRBV5-1 with TRBJ2-5; D assignment may be TRBD1 or TRBD2 (5 bases each). The CDR3 has 14 amino acids. The germline V gene has CDR1 SGHRS and CDR2 YFSETQ. V was pared by 4 bases and J by 5 bases, with 15 bases between.

The gene calls are TRBV13 and TRBJ1-6, with 7 bases that match TRBD1. The CDR3 totals 13 residues. Germline V gene data show CDR1 as PRHDT and CDR2 as FYEKMQ (reference sequence). The trim removed 2 bases at V and 8 bases at J, leaving 0 bases unmatched. CDR3 nucleotide sequence: TGTGCCAGCAGCTTAACAGGGGATTCACCCCTCCACTTT. This sequence encodes CASSLTGDSPLHF.

This clone was observed a handful of times. Different DNA sequences within this sample yield the same CDR3. The chain links TRBV30 to TRBJ1-1; D is undetermined. The V end lost 2 bases, the J end lost 5 bases, and 9 bases lay between the germline ends. The CDR3 runs to 12 residues. Germline CDR1 reads GTSNPN; CDR2 reads SVGIG (reference sequence). In DNA, the CDR3 is TGTGCCTGGAGTCCTAGGGTTACTGAAGCTTTCTTT. This translates into CAWSPRVTEAFF.

The gene calls are TRBV4-2 and TRBJ2-3; TRBD1 or TRBD2 may be the D gene (5 bases each). This CDR3 comprises 15 residues. V was pared by 0 bases and J by 5 bases, with 12 bases between. The germline V gene has CDR1 LGHNA and CDR2 YNFKEQ. In nucleotides, the CDR3 is TGTGCCAGCAGCCAAGAGGTGACTGGGGGAGATACGCAGTATTTT. Protein sequence: CASSQEVTGGDTQYF.

This clone has only one observation. The chain is built from TRBV6-4 and TRBJ1-3; the match to TRBD1 covers 10 bases. CDR3 size: 18 residues. V dropped 3 bases and J dropped 2; count of bases not matched to a gene: 10. Germline lookup yields CDR1 MRHNA and CDR2 SNTAGT. The CDR3 protein is CASSEEGQGSLAGNTIYF. The CDR3 nucleotides are TGTGCCAGCAGTGAAGAGGGACAGGGGAGTCTCGCTGGAAACACCATATATTTT.

V usage is TRBV5-4 and J usage is TRBJ1-2; 9 positions agree with TRBD1. This CDR3 region has 14 residues. Unmatched junction bases numbered 5, after V lost 4 bases and J lost 4 bases. CDR1 is SGHNT and CDR2 is YYREEE in the germline V gene (reference sequence). The CDR3 loop is CASSRTGVPYGYTF. The CDR3 DNA reads TGTGCCAGCAGCCGGACAGGGGTGCCCTATGGCTACACCTTC.

In this sample, this clone turned up once. This chain uses TRBV6-4 with TRBJ2-5; 9 nucleotides agree with TRBD1. CDR1 MRHNA and CDR2 SNTAGT come from the germline V gene. The CDR3 loop spans 13 amino acids. The trim removed 10 bases at V and 5 bases at J, leaving 8 bases unmatched. CDR3 DNA sequence: TGTGCCAACCCGGGACAGGGACGGGAGACCCAGTACTTC. Translation gives CANPGQGRETQYF.

The chain is built from TRBV19 and TRBJ2-4; TRBD2 matches at 8 bases. Trimming took 5 bases from V and 0 from J; bases not matched to a gene: 15. CDR3 length: 19 residues. Germline values: CDR1 LNHDA, CDR2 SQIVND (reference sequence). The DNA of the CDR3 is TGTGCCAGTAGTCCGACGGGAGGGGCCAAAGTCCTAGCCAAAAACATTCAGTACTTC. This sequence encodes CASSPTGGAKVLAKNIQYF.

This chain links TRBV5-6 with TRBJ1-3; 8 positions match TRBD1. Trimming removed 1 base from V and 2 bases from J; junction bases left unmatched: 8. CDR3 length: 17 residues. Germline-derived CDR1 and CDR2 are SGHDT and YYEEEE. The CDR3 sequence: CASSLPPDRDAGNTIYF. The CDR3 nucleotides are TGTGCCAGCAGCTTGCCCCCGGACAGGGATGCTGGAAACACCATATATTTT.

The rearrangement uses TRBV5-6 and TRBJ2-7; the D gene is possibly TRBD2 (5 bases). The CDR3 spans 12 residues. V was shortened by 3 bases and J by 9 bases, with 13 bases between the two germline ends. From germline, CDR1 is SGHDT and CDR2 YYEEEE. This CDR3 is CASSSDPEAQYF. In nucleotides, the CDR3 is TGTGCCAGCAGCTCGGACCCGGAGGCGCAGTACTTC. The complete variable domain, with remaining parts taken from reference TRBV5-6 and TRBJ2-7, reads DAGVTQSPTHLIKTRGQQVTLRCSPKSGHDTVSWYQQALGQGPQFIFQYYEEEERQRGNFPDRFSGHQFPNYSSELNVNALLLGDSALYLCASSSDPEAQYFGPGTRLTVT.

This chain joins TRBV6-5 and TRBJ1-1; 7 positions match TRBD1. Per germline, CDR1 MNHEY and CDR2 SVGAGI. The CDR3 consists of 14 residues. V was clipped by 5 bases and J by 7 bases; unmatched bases: 10. The CDR3 is CASSRSVRGDEAFF. The CDR3 region has the DNA TGTGCCAGCAGTCGCAGTGTCAGGGGGGATGAAGCTTTCTTT.

The gene calls are TRBV13 and TRBJ1-1; D remains ambiguous. The V gene lost 5 bases and the J gene lost 4 bases, with 11 bases spanning the gap. CDR3 length: 13 residues. In germline, CDR1 is PRHDT, CDR2 FYEKMQ (reference sequence). CDR3 sequence (DNA): TGTGCCAGCAGCCCCACCCGGGGCACTGAAGCTTTCTTT. It specifies CASSPTRGTEAFF.